A single sample gave rise to the 31 T cell receptor beta chains below, sequenced in a study of human T cells and chemical hapten exposure. Time point meaning: patch test 1, 2 weeks after DPC sensitization. Noted treatment: therapeutic diphenylcyclopropenone sensitization with weekly scalp DPC. TCRdb independently ran MiXCR on the RACE reads; one entry per CDR3 protein. The sample yields 75,000 to 100,000 distinct CDR3 sequences, 12% seen once. Here the sequenced sample was whole blood, taken in connection with sensitization to the hapten diphenylcyclopropenone (DPC). These receptors all stem from a woman aged 35 to 49 with alopecia areata. Some clones in this sample may be carry-over from other donors' samples.

This clonotype has only a few counts. This sequence joins TRBV7-3 and TRBJ1-2, with D unresolved. Germline CDR1 is SGHTA and CDR2 is FQGTGA. The CDR3 consists of 13 residues. V lost 5 bases to trimming and J lost 4 bases, with 11 bases between them. CDR3: CASSPEAGYGYTF. The CDR3 DNA reads as TGTGCCAGCAGCCCGGAGGCTGGCTATGGCTACACCTTC.

This chain connects TRBV6-5 to TRBJ2-7; TRBD2 matches at 10 bases. J lost 11 bases, V lost 7 bases, and 14 bases had no gene match. The CDR3 consists of 14 residues. Per germline, CDR1 MNHEY and CDR2 SVGAGI. The CDR3 DNA reads TGTGCCAGCACCGCCCTAGCGGGAGTTTCTGCTAAGTACTTC. Protein sequence: CASTALAGVSAKYF.

This chain connects TRBV30 to TRBJ1-3; D is unclear. V was clipped by 1 base and J by 4 bases, with 2 bases between them. The germline gives CDR1 GTSNPN, CDR2 SVGIG (reference sequence). This CDR3 is 11 amino acids long. CDR3 nucleotide sequence: TGTGCCTGGAGTGGAGGAAACACCATATATTTT. Residues: CAWSGGNTIYF.

This clonotype was counted a few times. This chain joins TRBV20-1 and TRBJ2-1; 7 bases are a match to TRBD2. This CDR3 is 14 amino acids long. Trimming removed 0 bases from V and 4 bases from J; junction bases left unmatched: 3. From germline, CDR1 is DFQATT and CDR2 SNEGSKA (reference sequence). This CDR3 reads CSARDQRDYNEQFF. As DNA, the CDR3 is TGCAGTGCTAGAGATCAGCGGGATTACAATGAGCAGTTCTTC.

Many counts were recorded for this clonotype. The gene calls are TRBV11-2 and TRBJ2-5; D is unclear. CDR3 length: 13 amino acids. In germline, CDR1 is SGHAT, CDR2 FQNNGV. Trimming pared 6 bases from V and 0 bases from J, leaving 8 bases between. The CDR3 region is CASSRAHQETQYF. In nucleotides, the CDR3 is TGTGCCAGCAGTCGAGCGCACCAAGAGACCCAGTACTTC.

In this sample, this clonotype turned up a few times. V gene TRBV4-2 combines with J gene TRBJ2-5; D is unresolved. In germline, CDR1 is LGHNA, CDR2 YNFKEQ. V shed 1 base and J shed 5 bases, with 2 bases lying between them. CDR3 length equals 11 residues. CDR3 region: CASSQAETQYF. As DNA, the CDR3 is TGTGCCAGCAGCCAAGCGGAGACCCAGTACTTC.

Concerning this clonotype itself: A junction end diverges from the germline sequence, so it may reflect a read error. The rearrangement links TRBV2 to TRBJ2-7; 7 bases match TRBD1. The germline gives CDR1 SNHLY, CDR2 FYNNEI. The CDR3 loop spans 15 amino acids. The CDR3 protein is CTSSQGQYLSYEQYF. Written as DNA, the CDR3 is TGTACCAGCAGTCAGGGACAGTACCTTTCCTACGAGCAGTACTTC. The full variable domain, completed using reference TRBV2 and TRBJ2-7, is EPEVTQTPSHQVTQMGQEVILRCVPISNHLYFYWYRQILGQKVEFLVSFYNNEISEKSEIFDDQFSVERPDGSNFTLKIRSTKLEDSAMYFCTSSQGQYLSYEQYFGPGTRLTVT.

This clonotype occurred many times. The chain links TRBV7-2 to TRBJ2-7; D is undetermined. This CDR3 has 12 residues. Per the germline V gene, CDR1 is SGHTA and CDR2 is FQGNSA. V was trimmed by 5 bases and J by 3 bases, leaving 8 bases between them. The CDR3 DNA follows: TGTGCCAGCAGCCCAGCGTTCTACGAGCAGTACTTC. Its translation: CASSPAFYEQYF.

This clonotype was seen more than once but under ten times. J is TRBJ1-2 and V is TRBV7-9; no clear D. V shed 5 bases and J shed 0 bases, with 16 bases lying between them. This CDR3 has 16 amino acids. Germline values: CDR1 SEHNR, CDR2 FQNEAQ (reference sequence). CDR3 in amino acids: CASSPMVWAANYGYTF. The CDR3 coding sequence is TGTGCCAGCAGCCCTATGGTCTGGGCAGCTAACTATGGCTACACCTTC.

This clonotype was detected only a few times. This sequence joins TRBV27 and TRBJ2-1, with 14 positions matching TRBD2. Germline V CDR1 and CDR2: MNHEY, SMNVEV (reference sequence). V lost 5 bases and J lost 12; bases outside the gene matches: 15. This CDR3 comprises 17 residues. The CDR3 protein is CASSQSPGLAGALRQFF. DNA of the CDR3: TGTGCCAGCAGTCAAAGTCCGGGACTAGCGGGAGCTTTGAGGCAGTTCTTC.

There are a few counts of this clonotype. V usage is TRBV5-6 and J usage is TRBJ2-3; 7 bases map to TRBD2. This CDR3 spans 15 amino acids. With 5 bases clipped from V and 0 bases from J, the junction kept 6 bases outside the gene matches. Germline loops: CDR1 SGHDT, CDR2 YYEEEE. Here the CDR3 reads CASRRASGSTDTQYF. In DNA form, the CDR3 reads TGTGCCAGCAGGAGGGCTAGCGGTAGCACAGATACGCAGTATTTT.

This clonotype was recorded many times. The chain recombines TRBV20-1 with TRBJ1-2; 9 positions match TRBD1. J gave up 1 base and V 7 bases, and 1 base lay outside the gene matches. CDR3 length: 12 amino acids. Germline loops: CDR1 DFQATT, CDR2 SNEGSKA (reference sequence). The CDR3 reads CSGQGDNYGYTF. DNA for the CDR3: TGCAGTGGACAGGGGGATAACTATGGCTACACCTTC.

A few counts support this clonotype. The chain recombines TRBV3-1 with TRBJ2-3; D is undetermined. Trimming removed 2 bases at V and 5 bases at J, with 8 bases between. Germline CDR1 and CDR2: LGHDT and YNNKEL (reference sequence). This CDR3 has 13 amino acids. DNA of the CDR3: TGTGCCAGCAGCCAACCAGGTCTAGATACGCAGTATTTT. Its protein is CASSQPGLDTQYF.

This clonotype was observed a handful of times. The chain uses TRBV2 and TRBJ2-1; D remains ambiguous. The CDR3 is 13 residues long. Trimming left V 4 bases short and J 7 bases short, with 11 bases between. Germline values: CDR1 SNHLY, CDR2 FYNNEI. In DNA form, the CDR3 reads TGTGCCAGCAGTGGGCAGATAAAGAATGAGCAGTTCTTC. Protein product: CASSGQIKNEQFF.

This clonotype appeared a few times. This chain joins TRBV29-1 and TRBJ2-7, with a tentative D call TRBD1 (6 bases). The CDR3 is 12 amino acids. V was shortened by 7 bases and J by 2 bases, with 12 bases between the two germline ends. Germline assignment: CDR1 SQVTM and CDR2 ANQGSEA. CDR3 sequence (DNA): TGCAGCGCCGCCGGGACACCCTACGAGCAGTACTTC. Its translation: CSAAGTPYEQYF.

This clonotype was counted many times. The junction departs from the called germline gene at one end, perhaps through a read error. The V and J genes are TRBV7-9 and TRBJ2-1, with a weak D call TRBD2 (5 bases). In germline, CDR1 is SEHNR, CDR2 FQNEAQ (reference sequence). CDR3 length: 11 residues. CDR3 residues: CASSLAAEQFF. CDR3 coding DNA: TGTGCCAGCAGCCTAGCTGCTGAGCAGTTCTTC.

This clonotype occurred a few times. Germline and junction disagree at one end, which may indicate a read error. The chain employs TRBV7-7 and TRBJ2-7; D unresolved. Germline lookup yields CDR1 SSHAT and CDR2 FNYEAQ (reference sequence). The CDR3 has 14 amino acids. CDR3 DNA sequence: TGTGCTAGCAGCGTCAATGAGGCCGCCTACGAGCAGTACTTC. Protein product: CASSVNEAAYEQYF.

The V call is TRBV30, the J call TRBJ1-1; D gene uncertain. Germline V gene sequence: CDR1 GTSNPN, CDR2 SVGIG (reference sequence). CDR3 length equals 13 residues. Trimming cost V 3 bases and J 2 bases, with 10 bases left between them. CDR3 sequence reads: CAWRFGFNTEAFF. The DNA of the CDR3 is TGTGCCTGGAGATTCGGGTTCAACACTGAAGCTTTCTTT.

This clonotype was seen only a few times. The J gene is TRBJ2-6, the V gene TRBV28, with unresolved D. The CDR3 length is 15 residues. V lost 4 bases and J lost 0, with 7 bases in between. Germline V lookup: CDR1 MDHEN, CDR2 SYDVKM. The CDR3 protein is CASSSIGSGANVLTF. The DNA of the CDR3 is TGTGCCAGCAGTTCCATCGGCTCTGGGGCCAACGTCCTGACTTTC.

In nucleotides, the CDR3 is TGTGCCAGCAGCTTAGCGCACCCAAATCAGCCCCAGCATTTT. It translates to CASSLAHPNQPQHF. The chain links TRBV7-9 to TRBJ1-5; no firm D call. This CDR3 is built from 14 residues. Germline lookup yields CDR1 SEHNR and CDR2 FQNEAQ (reference sequence). Trimming cost V 0 bases and J 4 bases, with 7 bases left between them.

This clonotype was counted only a few times. The CDR3, as DNA: TGCAGTGCTCAACCAACAGGGGTAGAGCAGTTCTTC. Translation gives CSAQPTGVEQFF. V is TRBV20-1 and J is TRBJ2-1, with 7 bases fitting TRBD1. This CDR3 is 12 amino acids long. V lost 5 bases, J lost 10 bases, and 8 bases stayed unmatched. Germline-derived CDR1 and CDR2 are DFQATT and SNEGSKA (reference sequence).

This clonotype was detected a few times. The CDR3 reads CASSSGSGRAGEQFF. The CDR3 coding sequence is TGTGCCAGCAGCTCCGGTAGCGGGAGGGCTGGTGAGCAGTTCTTC. The gene calls are TRBV7-3 and TRBJ2-1, with TRBD2 matching 11 bases. CDR3 length: 15 residues. CDR1 and CDR2 from the germline V gene are SGHTA and FQGTGA. V dropped 4 bases and J dropped 9; count of bases not matched to a gene: 8.

At least ten counts were recorded for this clonotype. V and J are TRBV20-1 and TRBJ1-1; no definite D call. CDR1 is DFQATT, CDR2 SNEGSKA, per germline (reference sequence). CDR3 size: 16 residues. V lost 6 bases and J lost 4, with 24 bases in between. Written as DNA, the CDR3 is TGCAGTGCCAAGAGGATAGATGGGGAGGAGGGCACTGAAGCTTTCTTT. Translation: CSAKRIDGEEGTEAFF.

There are many counts of this clonotype. The chain combines TRBV6-2 or TRBV6-3 with TRBJ2-1; no clear D. The CDR3 consists of 12 residues. The V end was cut by 4 bases, the J end by 7 bases, with 8 bases between. Germline-derived CDR1 and CDR2 are MNHEY and SVGEGT. CDR3 nucleotides: TGTGCCAGCAGTTTTATCCGGAATGAGCAGTTCTTC. Its protein product is CASSFIRNEQFF.

There are a few counts of this clonotype. The rearrangement joins TRBV9 to TRBJ2-1; 7 bases are shared with TRBD2. V was clipped by 0 bases and J by 6 bases; unmatched bases: 9. Germline CDR1 SGDLS, CDR2 YYNGEE. The CDR3 has 16 amino acids. CDR3 protein: CASSVVGLADLNEQFF. Here the CDR3 DNA reads TGTGCCAGCAGCGTAGTAGGGCTAGCGGATCTCAATGAGCAGTTCTTC. The variable domain in full, completed from reference TRBV9 and TRBJ2-1, reads DSGVTQTPKHLITATGQRVTLRCSPRSGDLSVYWYQQSLDQGLQFLIQYYNGEERAKGNILERFSAQQFPDLHSELNLSSLELGDSALYFCASSVVGLADLNEQFFGPGTRLTVL.

Points on this clonotype: A junction end diverges from the germline sequence, so it may reflect a read error. V is TRBV7-3 and J is TRBJ2-2; unclear D gene. The CDR3 runs to 12 residues. Germline lookup yields CDR1 SGHTA and CDR2 FQGTGA. In DNA, the CDR3 is TGTGCCAGCAGCCTGAACGCCGGGGAGCTGTTTTTT. Amino acid sequence: CASSLNAGELFF.

This clonotype has ten or more counts. This chain links TRBV27 with TRBJ2-3, with D possibly being TRBD2 (6 bases). Looked up from germline, CDR1 is MNHEY and CDR2 is SMNVEV (reference sequence). Trimming cost V 6 bases and J 2 bases, with 12 bases left between them. The length of the CDR3 is 14 residues. The CDR3 is CASSLAPITDTQYF. The CDR3, as DNA: TGTGCCAGCAGCCTAGCGCCTATCACAGATACGCAGTATTTT.

This sequence joins TRBV29-1 and TRBJ1-4, with no clear D. Between the trimmed V and J ends, which lost 4 bases and 5 bases, there was a span of 11 bases. Germline loops: CDR1 SQVTM, CDR2 ANQGSEA. The CDR3 runs to 13 residues. CDR3 residues: CSVVGSANEKLFF. CDR3 bases: TGCAGCGTTGTAGGGTCAGCGAATGAAAAACTGTTTTTT.

The chain carries TRBV19 and TRBJ2-7; no clear D gene. V lost 2 bases to trimming and J lost 2 bases, with 4 bases between them. CDR1 LNHDA and CDR2 SQIVND come from the germline V gene (reference sequence). CDR3 length equals 12 residues. The CDR3 sequence is CASSIITYEQYF. The CDR3 DNA is TGTGCCAGTAGTATAATCACCTACGAGCAGTACTTC.

The genes are TRBV11-1 and TRBJ2-1; 7 nucleotides match TRBD1. Per germline, CDR1 SGHAT and CDR2 FQDESV (reference sequence). V dropped 5 bases and J dropped 0; count of bases not matched to a gene: 4. This CDR3 is 15 amino acids long. CDR3 loop: CASSPRQGSYNEQFF. As DNA, the CDR3 is TGTGCCAGCAGCCCCCGACAGGGCTCCTACAATGAGCAGTTCTTC. Drawing the rest from reference TRBV11-1 and TRBJ2-1, the complete variable domain is EAEVAQSPRYKITEKSQAVAFWCDPISGHATLYWYRQILGQGPELLVQFQDESVVDDSQLPKDRFSAERLKGVDSTLKIQPAELGDSAMYLCASSPRQGSYNEQFFGPGTRLTVL.

This clonotype was seen more than once but under ten times. The chain uses TRBV5-1 and TRBJ2-3; 8 nucleotides align to TRBD1. Germline CDR1 SGHRS, CDR2 YFSETQ. CDR3 length: 14 residues. Trimming at V came to 4 bases and at J to 2 bases, leaving 3 bases not matched to a gene. Here the CDR3 reads CASSMGQATDTQYF. The CDR3, as DNA: TGCGCCAGCAGCATGGGACAGGCCACAGATACGCAGTATTTT.